Shown below are 25 T cell receptor beta chains from a single sample sequenced in a study of blood T cell repertoires in COVID-19. Profiling relied on immunoSEQ multiplex PCR, and the TCRdb table lists in-frame clones only, not all of them. This sample has some 260,000 clones; approximately 88% occur once, and the top ten carry about 5.9%. The material sequenced was peripheral blood. These receptors were obtained from a woman younger than 45 with COVID-19, enrolled during active disease.

The J gene is TRBJ2-7, the V gene TRBV7-9; 10 positions match TRBD2. The CDR3 covers 14 residues. The junction had 6 bases not matched to a gene; V was cut back by 6 bases and J by 4 bases. Per germline, CDR1 SEHNR and CDR2 FQNEAQ (reference sequence). The CDR3 nucleotides are TGTGCCAGCAGTCCTAGCGGGGGATGGTACGAGCAGTACTTC. Translating gives CASSPSGGWYEQYF.

The CDR3 DNA follows: TGCAGTGCTACGGGGGCTGAAGCTTTCTTT. Its translation: CSATGAEAFF. The chain employs TRBV20-1 and TRBJ1-1, with a possible D match to TRBD1 (5 bases). CDR3 length equals 10 residues. With 4 bases removed from V and 6 bases from J, the gap between germline ends came to 6 bases. Germline V gene data show CDR1 as DFQATT and CDR2 as SNEGSKA (reference sequence).

This chain connects TRBV7-9 to TRBJ2-7; D gene unclear. CDR3 size: 13 residues. The germline V gene encodes CDR1 SEHNR and CDR2 FQNEAQ (reference sequence). V dropped 1 base and J dropped 2 bases, with 6 bases sitting between them. CDR3 loop: CASSLDTTYEQYV. The CDR3 DNA reads as TGTGCCAGCAGCTTAGACACCACCTACGAGCAGTACGTC.

The gene calls are TRBV7-2 and TRBJ1-2, with D possibly matching TRBD1 (5 bases). The V end was cut by 5 bases, the J end by 7 bases, with 8 bases between. The CDR3 contains 11 residues. Germline V gene lookup returns CDR1 SGHTA and CDR2 FQGNSA. CDR3 protein: CASSQDSGYTF. DNA of the CDR3: TGTGCCAGCAGCCAAGACAGTGGCTACACCTTC.

The chain is built from TRBV5-4 and TRBJ2-2, with D unclear. V dropped 1 base and J dropped 5 bases, with 6 bases sitting between them. CDR1 and CDR2 (germline): SGHNT, YYREEE (reference sequence). The CDR3 covers 13 residues. CDR3 loop: CASSLMRTGELFF. In DNA, the CDR3 is TGTGCCAGCAGCTTGATGAGGACCGGGGAGCTGTTTTTT.

The J gene is TRBJ1-2, the V gene TRBV28; 8 bases map to TRBD1. This CDR3 is 14 amino acids long. The V gene's germline CDR1 is MDHEN and CDR2 SYDVKM. Trimming at V came to 5 bases and at J to 4 bases, leaving 6 bases not matched to a gene. The CDR3 here is CASSPPDRGYGYTF. The CDR3 DNA follows: TGTGCCAGCAGTCCCCCCGACAGGGGCTATGGCTACACCTTC.

This chain uses TRBV19 with TRBJ2-5; a weak D match, TRBD2 (5 bases). Deletions cut 1 base from V and 4 bases from J, with 13 bases between. Germline CDR1 LNHDA, CDR2 SQIVND (reference sequence). There are 15 residues in the CDR3. DNA for the CDR3: TGTGCCAGTAGTATAGGCCGAGGACTCGGAGAGACCCAGTACTTC. Protein: CASSIGRGLGETQYF.

The sample holds one count of this clone. The chain combines TRBV4-1 with TRBJ2-2; D is ambiguous. The CDR3 runs to 14 residues. The germline CDR1 and CDR2 sequences are MGHRA and YSYEKL. The V and J ends lost 1 base and 6 bases respectively, with 9 bases between them. The CDR3 loop is CASSQGSVPGELFF. The CDR3 DNA reads TGCGCCAGCAGCCAAGGCTCGGTCCCCGGGGAGCTGTTTTTT.

V is TRBV5-1 and J is TRBJ2-3; 10 bases line up with TRBD2. The V gene end was trimmed by 0 bases and the J gene end by 0 bases; junction bases not matched to a gene: 16. The CDR3 length is 21 residues. CDR1 is SGHRS and CDR2 is YFSETQ in the germline V gene. DNA for the CDR3: TGCGCCAGCAGCTTGGGCCGGGAGGCCGGACTAGCGGAGACTAGCACAGATACGCAGTATTTT. Translation: CASSLGREAGLAETSTDTQYF.

This clone has a single count. The chain couples TRBV28 to TRBJ1-6, with D hard to call. Trimming pared 2 bases from V and 7 bases from J, leaving 15 bases between. The V gene's germline CDR1 is MDHEN and CDR2 SYDVKM. The length of the CDR3 is 16 residues. The CDR3 protein is CASSLEPWPRNSPLHF. The DNA of the CDR3 is TGTGCCAGCAGTTTAGAGCCGTGGCCCAGGAATTCACCCCTCCACTTT.

The chain employs TRBV4-1 and TRBJ1-6, with D maybe TRBD1 (5 bases). V lost 4 bases and J lost 10, with 23 bases in between. The CDR3 spans 17 residues. Looked up from germline, CDR1 is MGHRA and CDR2 is YSYEKL. CDR3 region: CASSPLLGVGVGSPLHF. For the CDR3, the DNA is TGCGCCAGCAGCCCCCTTTTAGGGGTAGGGGTCGGATCACCCCTCCACTTT.

V is TRBV5-1 and J is TRBJ1-4; possibly TRBD1 for D (6 bases). CDR1 and CDR2 from the germline V gene are SGHRS and YFSETQ. The CDR3 length is 16 residues. The ends were cut back, 5 bases at V and 0 bases at J, with 14 bases in the middle. CDR3 residues: CASRSGTTATNEKLFF. In DNA, the CDR3 is TGCGCCAGCAGGTCCGGGACAACCGCAACTAATGAAAAACTGTTTTTT.

V gene TRBV6-5 combines with J gene TRBJ1-4; D gene ambiguous. This CDR3 is built from 15 residues. Trimming pared 5 bases from V and 3 bases from J, leaving 13 bases between. Germline loops: CDR1 MNHEY, CDR2 SVGAGI. The CDR3, as DNA: TGTGCCAGCAGTCCTACTACGGGGTCTAATGAAAAACTGTTTTTT. This encodes CASSPTTGSNEKLFF.

The chain uses TRBV13 and TRBJ2-3, with 12 bases matching TRBD2. After removal of 2 bases from V and 4 bases from J, the junction contained 4 bases not matched to a gene. The CDR3 runs to 16 residues. Looked up from germline, CDR1 is PRHDT and CDR2 is FYEKMQ (reference sequence). CDR3 amino acids: CASSLLAGGAADTQYF. The CDR3 DNA sequence: TGTGCCAGCAGCTTACTAGCGGGAGGGGCGGCAGATACGCAGTATTTT.

The chain has TRBV2 and TRBJ1-2, with a weak D call TRBD1 (5 bases). Between the trimmed V and J ends, which lost 6 bases and 4 bases, there was a span of 15 bases. In germline, CDR1 is SNHLY, CDR2 FYNNEI. The CDR3 runs 14 residues. The CDR3 loop is CASREATGPYGYTF. The CDR3, as DNA: TGTGCCAGCAGAGAGGCCACAGGACCCTATGGCTACACCTTC.

CDR3 protein: CASSSMATDTQYF. CDR3 coding DNA: TGTGCCAGCAGCTCGATGGCCACAGATACGCAGTATTTT. The chain employs TRBV5-4 and TRBJ2-3; D is ambiguous. V lost 3 bases, J lost 2 bases, and 7 bases lay in between. This CDR3 region has 13 residues. Germline V CDR1 and CDR2: SGHNT, YYREEE (reference sequence).

V gene TRBV19 combines with J gene TRBJ2-3; TRBD1 is a possible D gene (5 bases). The CDR3 is 16 amino acids. Per the germline V gene, CDR1 is LNHDA and CDR2 is SQIVND (reference sequence). The V end lost 3 bases, the J end lost 3 bases, and 16 bases lay between the germline ends. The CDR3 sequence: CASSISGWSGTDTQYF. The CDR3 DNA follows: TGTGCCAGTAGTATCTCAGGGTGGTCAGGTACAGATACGCAGTATTTT.

Comment on this clone: Other DNA sequences in this specimen translate into the identical CDR3. The chain joins TRBV6-5 to TRBJ2-3; TRBD1 might be the D (6 bases). Germline V gene sequence: CDR1 MNHEY, CDR2 SVGAGI. V was cut by 2 bases and J by 1 base, with 10 bases left in between. The CDR3 covers 15 residues. CDR3 in amino acids: CASSYGAGGTDTQYF. CDR3 nucleotides: TGTGCCAGCAGTTACGGGGCAGGGGGCACAGATACGCAGTATTTT.

The chain employs TRBV7-8 and TRBJ1-1; the match to TRBD1 covers 7 bases. V lost 5 bases and J lost 0; bases outside the gene matches: 9. The CDR3 sequence is 16 residues long. Germline V gives CDR1 SGHVS, CDR2 FQNEAQ. The CDR3 DNA reads as TGTGCCAGCAGCCCCTTCACGACAGGGCTGAACACTGAAGCTTTCTTT. This translates into CASSPFTTGLNTEAFF.

The V gene is TRBV5-4, the J gene TRBJ2-2, with 7 bases identical to TRBD1. CDR1 is SGHNT and CDR2 is YYREEE in the germline V gene (reference sequence). The CDR3 consists of 15 residues. Germline trimming cut 4 bases from V and 4 bases from J; bases unmatched to any gene: 7. The CDR3 is CASSRQGSSTGELFF. DNA for the CDR3: TGTGCCAGCAGCAGACAGGGTTCGAGCACCGGGGAGCTGTTTTTT.

The chain combines TRBV15 with TRBJ2-3, with TRBD1 identical over 7 bases. The CDR3 extends over 12 amino acids. The V gene's germline CDR1 is LNHNV and CDR2 YYDKDF (reference sequence). J lost 9 bases, V lost 8 bases, and 8 bases had no gene match. This CDR3 is CATSGQARTQYF. The CDR3 nucleotides read TGTGCCACCTCCGGACAGGCAAGGACGCAGTATTTT.

This clone came up once. The V gene is TRBV15, the J gene TRBJ2-1, with D perhaps matching TRBD2 (6 bases). With 1 base removed from V and 6 bases from J, the gap between germline ends came to 16 bases. CDR1 is LNHNV and CDR2 is YYDKDF in the germline V gene (reference sequence). The CDR3 runs 16 residues. The CDR3 protein is CATSRALGASVNEQFF. Written as DNA, the CDR3 is TGTGCCACCAGCAGAGCTCTAGGGGCTAGCGTCAATGAGCAGTTCTTC.

The V and J genes are TRBV5-1 and TRBJ2-2; D call uncertain. Germline V gives CDR1 SGHRS, CDR2 YFSETQ. V was clipped by 0 bases and J by 6 bases, with 12 bases between them. This CDR3 spans 15 amino acids. CDR3 amino acids: CASSLERLGPGELFF. The CDR3 bases are TGCGCCAGCAGCTTGGAACGGCTAGGCCCCGGGGAGCTGTTTTTT.

The rearrangement joins TRBV10-1 to TRBJ2-2; tentative D call: TRBD2 (6 bases). Trimming stripped 2 bases from V and 2 bases from J, with 12 bases between. Germline V gene data show CDR1 as WNHNN and CDR2 as SYGVQD (reference sequence). CDR3 length equals 16 residues. As DNA, the CDR3 is TGCGCCAGCAGTGAGGGTCGGGAGTATAACACCGGGGAGCTGTTTTTT. It is translated as CASSEGREYNTGELFF.

This rearrangement joins TRBV19 to TRBJ2-7, with 8 positions matching TRBD2. The CDR3 runs to 14 residues. Germline CDR1 and CDR2: LNHDA and SQIVND (reference sequence). V was clipped by 3 bases and J by 2 bases; unmatched bases: 3. Here the CDR3 DNA reads TGTGCCAGTAGTATCCGGGGGGGGGCCTACGAGCAGTACTTC. Translating gives CASSIRGGAYEQYF.